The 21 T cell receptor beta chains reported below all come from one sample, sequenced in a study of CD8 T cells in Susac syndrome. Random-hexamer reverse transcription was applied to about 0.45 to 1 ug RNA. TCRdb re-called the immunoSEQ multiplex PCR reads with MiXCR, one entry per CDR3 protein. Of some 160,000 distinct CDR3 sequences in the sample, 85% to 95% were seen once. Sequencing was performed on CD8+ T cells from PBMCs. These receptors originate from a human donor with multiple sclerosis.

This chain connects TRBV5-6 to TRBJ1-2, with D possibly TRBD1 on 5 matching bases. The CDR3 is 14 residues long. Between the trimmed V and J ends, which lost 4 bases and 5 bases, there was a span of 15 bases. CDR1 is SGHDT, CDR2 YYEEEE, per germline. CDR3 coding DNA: TGTGCCAGCAGCGATCAAACAGGTCCTTATGGCTACACCTTC. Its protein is CASSDQTGPYGYTF.

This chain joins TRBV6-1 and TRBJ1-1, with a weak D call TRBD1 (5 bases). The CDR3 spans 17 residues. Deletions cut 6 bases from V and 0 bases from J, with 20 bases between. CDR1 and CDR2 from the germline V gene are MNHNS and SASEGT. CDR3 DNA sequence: TGTGCCAGCAGCTCCCTCGCGACAGACGACATGAACACTGAAGCTTTCTTT. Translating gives CASSSLATDDMNTEAFF.

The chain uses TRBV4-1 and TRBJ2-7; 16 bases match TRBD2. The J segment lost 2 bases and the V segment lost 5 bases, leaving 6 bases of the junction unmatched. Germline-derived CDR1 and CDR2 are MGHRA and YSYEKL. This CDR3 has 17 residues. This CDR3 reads CASSLKGLAGGAYEQYF. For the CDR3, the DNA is TGCGCCAGCAGCTTAAAGGGACTAGCGGGAGGGGCCTACGAGCAGTACTTC.

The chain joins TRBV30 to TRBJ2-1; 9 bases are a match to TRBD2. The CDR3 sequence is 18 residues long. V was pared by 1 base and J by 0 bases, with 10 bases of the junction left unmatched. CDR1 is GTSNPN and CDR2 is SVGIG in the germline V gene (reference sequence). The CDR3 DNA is TGTGCCTGGAGTGGTCTTTACGGCGGGAGGGTCTCCTACAATGAGCAGTTCTTC. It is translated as CAWSGLYGGRVSYNEQFF.

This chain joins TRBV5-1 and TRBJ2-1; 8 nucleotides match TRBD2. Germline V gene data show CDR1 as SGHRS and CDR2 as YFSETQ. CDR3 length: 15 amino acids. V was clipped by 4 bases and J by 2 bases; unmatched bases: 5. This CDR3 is CASSRGGYTYNEQFF. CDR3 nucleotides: TGCGCCAGCAGCCGGGGGGGATACACCTACAATGAGCAGTTCTTC.

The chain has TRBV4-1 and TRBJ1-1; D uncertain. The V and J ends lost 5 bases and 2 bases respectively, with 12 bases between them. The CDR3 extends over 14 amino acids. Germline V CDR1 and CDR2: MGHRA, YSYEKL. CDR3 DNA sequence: TGCGCCAGCAGCTACGGAGTGGGCAACACTGAAGCTTTCTTT. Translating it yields CASSYGVGNTEAFF.

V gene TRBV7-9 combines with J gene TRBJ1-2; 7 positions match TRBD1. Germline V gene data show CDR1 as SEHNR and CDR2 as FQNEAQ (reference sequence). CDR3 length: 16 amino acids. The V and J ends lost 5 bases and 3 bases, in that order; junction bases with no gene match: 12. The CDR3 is CASSTIQGPGDYGYTF. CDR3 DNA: TGTGCCAGCAGCACAATACAGGGGCCGGGGGACTATGGCTACACCTTC.

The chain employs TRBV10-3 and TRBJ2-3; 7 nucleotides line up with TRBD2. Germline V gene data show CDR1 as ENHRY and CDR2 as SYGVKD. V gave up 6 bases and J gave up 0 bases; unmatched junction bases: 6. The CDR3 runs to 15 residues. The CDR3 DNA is TGTGCCATCAGCACAACTAGCGAAAGCACAGATACGCAGTATTTT. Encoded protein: CAISTTSESTDTQYF.

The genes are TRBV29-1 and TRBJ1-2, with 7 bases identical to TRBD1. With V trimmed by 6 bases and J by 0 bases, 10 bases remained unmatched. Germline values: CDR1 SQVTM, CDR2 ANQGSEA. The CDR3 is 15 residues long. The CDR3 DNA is TGCAGCGTCTTTCAGGGGGACCGTTCTAACTATGGCTACACCTTC. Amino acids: CSVFQGDRSNYGYTF.

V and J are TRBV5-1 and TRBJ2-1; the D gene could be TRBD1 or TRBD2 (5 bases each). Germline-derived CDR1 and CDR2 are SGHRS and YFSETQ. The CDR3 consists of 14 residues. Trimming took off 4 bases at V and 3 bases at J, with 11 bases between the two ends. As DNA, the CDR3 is TGCGCCAGCAGCAGGGACCGGAACTACAATGAGCAGTTCTTC. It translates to CASSRDRNYNEQFF.

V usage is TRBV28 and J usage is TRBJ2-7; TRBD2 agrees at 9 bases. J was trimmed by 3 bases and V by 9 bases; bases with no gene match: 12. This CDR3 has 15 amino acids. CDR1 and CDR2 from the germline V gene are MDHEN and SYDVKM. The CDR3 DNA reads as TGTGCCAGTGAGGGGGGCGGGACTAGCTTCTACGAGCAGTACTTC. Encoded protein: CASEGGGTSFYEQYF.

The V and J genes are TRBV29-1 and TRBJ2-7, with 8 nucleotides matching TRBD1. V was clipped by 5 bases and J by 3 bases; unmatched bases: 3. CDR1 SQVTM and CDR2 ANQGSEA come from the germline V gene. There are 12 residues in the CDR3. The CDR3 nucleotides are TGCAGCGTTAGGGACAGGAACTACGAGCAGTACTTC. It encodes CSVRDRNYEQYF.

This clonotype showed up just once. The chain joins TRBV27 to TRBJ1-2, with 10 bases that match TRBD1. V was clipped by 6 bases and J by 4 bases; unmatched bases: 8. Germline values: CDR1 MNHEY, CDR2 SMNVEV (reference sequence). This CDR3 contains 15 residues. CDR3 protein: CASSTGTGDIYGYTF. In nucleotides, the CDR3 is TGTGCCAGCAGCACCGGGACAGGGGACATCTATGGCTACACCTTC.

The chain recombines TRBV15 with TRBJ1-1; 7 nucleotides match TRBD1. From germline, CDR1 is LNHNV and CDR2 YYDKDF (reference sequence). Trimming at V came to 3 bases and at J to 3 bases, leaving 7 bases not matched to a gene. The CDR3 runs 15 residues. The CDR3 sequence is CATSSSRGTYTEAFF. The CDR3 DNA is TGTGCCACCAGCAGCTCCAGGGGGACCTACACTGAAGCTTTCTTT.

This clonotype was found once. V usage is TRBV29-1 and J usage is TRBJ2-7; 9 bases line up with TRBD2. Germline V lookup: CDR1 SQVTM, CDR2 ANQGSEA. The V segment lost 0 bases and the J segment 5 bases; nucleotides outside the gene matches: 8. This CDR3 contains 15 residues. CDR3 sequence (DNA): TGCAGCGTTGAAGAGGCGGGAGGGCCTTTAAACGAGCAGTACTTC. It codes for CSVEEAGGPLNEQYF.

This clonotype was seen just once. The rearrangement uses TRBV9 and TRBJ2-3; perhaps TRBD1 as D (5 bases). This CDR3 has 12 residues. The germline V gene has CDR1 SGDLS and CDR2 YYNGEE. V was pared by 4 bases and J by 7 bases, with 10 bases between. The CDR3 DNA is TGTGCCAGCAGCTCCGGACACTATACGCAGTATTTT. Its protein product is CASSSGHYTQYF.

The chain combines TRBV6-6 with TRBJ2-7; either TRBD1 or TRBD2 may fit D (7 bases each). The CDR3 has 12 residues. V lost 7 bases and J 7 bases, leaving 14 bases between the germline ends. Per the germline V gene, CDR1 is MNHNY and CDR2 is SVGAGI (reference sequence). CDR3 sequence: CASTQGGFEQYF. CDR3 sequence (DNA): TGTGCCAGCACCCAGGGGGGGTTTGAGCAGTACTTC.

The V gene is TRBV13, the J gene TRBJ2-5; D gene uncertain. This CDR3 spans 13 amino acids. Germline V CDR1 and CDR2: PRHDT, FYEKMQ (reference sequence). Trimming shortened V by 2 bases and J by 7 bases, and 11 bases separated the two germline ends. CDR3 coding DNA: TGTGCCAGCAGCTTAAGCCCCCTTGGGACCCAGTACTTC. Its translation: CASSLSPLGTQYF.

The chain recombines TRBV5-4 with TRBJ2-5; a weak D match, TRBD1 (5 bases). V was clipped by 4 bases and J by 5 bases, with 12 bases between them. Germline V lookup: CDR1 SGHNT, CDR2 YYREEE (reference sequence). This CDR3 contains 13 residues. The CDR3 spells CASSIDSAETQYF. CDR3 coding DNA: TGTGCCAGCAGCATTGACAGTGCTGAGACCCAGTACTTC.

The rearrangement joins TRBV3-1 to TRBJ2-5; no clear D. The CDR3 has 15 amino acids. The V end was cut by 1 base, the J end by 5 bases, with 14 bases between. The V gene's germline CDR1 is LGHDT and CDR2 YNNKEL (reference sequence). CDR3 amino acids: CASSQGLGLGETQYF. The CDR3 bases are TGTGCCAGCAGCCAAGGCTTAGGCCTCGGGGAGACCCAGTACTTC.

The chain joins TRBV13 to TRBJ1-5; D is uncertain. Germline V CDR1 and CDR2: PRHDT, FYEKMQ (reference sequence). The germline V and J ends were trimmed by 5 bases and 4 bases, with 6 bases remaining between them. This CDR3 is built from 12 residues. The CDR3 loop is CASSAENQPQHF. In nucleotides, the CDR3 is TGTGCCAGCAGCGCGGAGAATCAGCCCCAGCATTTT.